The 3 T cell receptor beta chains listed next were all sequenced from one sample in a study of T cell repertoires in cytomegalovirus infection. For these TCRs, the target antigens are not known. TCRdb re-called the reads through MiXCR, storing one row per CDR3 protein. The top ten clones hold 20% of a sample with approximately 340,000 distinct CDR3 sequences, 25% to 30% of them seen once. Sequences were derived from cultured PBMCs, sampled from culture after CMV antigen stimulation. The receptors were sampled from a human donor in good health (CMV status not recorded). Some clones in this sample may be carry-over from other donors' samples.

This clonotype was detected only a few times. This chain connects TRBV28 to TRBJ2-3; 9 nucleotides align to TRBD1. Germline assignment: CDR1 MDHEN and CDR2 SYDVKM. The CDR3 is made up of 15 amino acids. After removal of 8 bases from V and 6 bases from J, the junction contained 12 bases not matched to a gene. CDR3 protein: CASSSGGTGSDTQYF. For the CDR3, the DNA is TGTGCCAGCTCATCCGGAGGGACAGGGTCCGATACGCAGTATTTT. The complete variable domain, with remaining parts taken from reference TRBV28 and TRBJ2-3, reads DVKVTQSSRYLVKRTGEKVFLECVQDMDHENMFWYRQDPGLGLRLIYFSYDVKMKEKGDIPEGYSVSREKKERFSLILESASTNQTSMYLCASSSGGTGSDTQYFGPGTRLTVL.

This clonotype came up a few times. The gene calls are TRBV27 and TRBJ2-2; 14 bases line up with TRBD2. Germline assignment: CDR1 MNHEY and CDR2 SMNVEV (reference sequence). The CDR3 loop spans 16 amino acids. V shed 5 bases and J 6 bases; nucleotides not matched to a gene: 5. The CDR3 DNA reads TGTGCCAGCAGTGGGCGACTAGCGGGAGGGCCCGGGGAGCTGTTTTTT. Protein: CASSGRLAGGPGELFF.

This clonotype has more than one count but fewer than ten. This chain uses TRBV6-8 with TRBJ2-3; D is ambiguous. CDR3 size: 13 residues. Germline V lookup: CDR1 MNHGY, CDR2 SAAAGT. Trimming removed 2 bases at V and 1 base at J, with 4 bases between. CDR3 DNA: TGTGCCAGCAGTTACGGCGGCACAGATACGCAGTATTTT. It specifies CASSYGGTDTQYF.